The 8 T cell receptor beta chains in this list originate from one sample, sequenced in a study of cytomegalovirus exposure and HLA in healthy donors. Clones were read by immunoSEQ multiplex PCR, and TCRdb kept only the in-frame ones, dropping some. The sample has about 150,000 clones; roughly 91% are singletons. The sample comprised PBMCs. The receptors here all came from a woman under 30 in good health and CMV-seropositive.

This clone was seen only once. This chain links TRBV7-2 with TRBJ1-2; TRBD1 agrees at 8 bases. V shed 1 base and J 3 bases; nucleotides not matched to a gene: 4. CDR3 length: 15 residues. In germline, CDR1 is SGHTA, CDR2 FQGNSA. The DNA for the CDR3 is TGTGCCAGCAGCTTAGAAACAGGGGGTGACTATGGCTACACCTTC. Protein product: CASSLETGGDYGYTF.

CDR3 loop: CASSPRLAGSYEQYF. In DNA, the CDR3 is TGTGCCAGCAGCCCCAGACTAGCGGGATCCTACGAGCAGTACTTC. V is TRBV9 and J is TRBJ2-7; TRBD2 agrees at 11 bases. This CDR3 is 15 amino acids long. J was trimmed by 1 base and V by 4 bases; bases with no gene match: 4. The germline V gene encodes CDR1 SGDLS and CDR2 YYNGEE.

V and J are TRBV6-5 and TRBJ2-3; 10 bases align to TRBD2. V trimming: 5 bases; J trimming: 2 bases; junction bases outside the gene matches: 4. The germline V gene encodes CDR1 MNHEY and CDR2 SVGAGI. CDR3 length equals 15 residues. The chain's CDR3 is CASSPGLAFTDTQYF. For the CDR3, the DNA is TGTGCCAGCAGTCCGGGACTAGCGTTCACAGATACGCAGTATTTT.

The CDR3: CASSSYRDRGTYEQYF. The CDR3 bases are TGTGCCAGCAGCTCTTACCGGGACAGGGGCACCTACGAGCAGTACTTC. The chain joins TRBV7-6 to TRBJ2-7; 10 nucleotides agree with TRBD1. The CDR3 length is 16 residues. Germline V gives CDR1 SGHVS, CDR2 FNYEAQ. V gave up 4 bases and J gave up 2 bases; unmatched junction bases: 8.

The rearrangement joins TRBV6-1 to TRBJ2-5; D is undetermined. Germline lookup yields CDR1 MNHNS and CDR2 SASEGT. The CDR3 spans 11 residues. Trimming took 2 bases from V and 12 from J, leaving 10 bases between them. The CDR3 region is CASSEYGRKYF. For the CDR3, the DNA is TGTGCCAGCAGTGAATACGGCAGGAAGTACTTC.

The chain employs TRBV10-3 and TRBJ2-7; tentative D call: TRBD1 (5 bases). The CDR3 sequence is 13 residues long. V was trimmed by 4 bases and J by 5 bases, leaving 12 bases between them. Germline V gene data show CDR1 as ENHRY and CDR2 as SYGVKD. The CDR3 bases are TGTGCCATCAGTGTTAACAGGTTTGACGAGCAGTACTTC. Translated, it gives CAISVNRFDEQYF.

The chain combines TRBV30 with TRBJ2-1; 10 bases match TRBD2. In germline, CDR1 is GTSNPN, CDR2 SVGIG (reference sequence). The CDR3 extends over 15 amino acids. V trimming: 4 bases; J trimming: 3 bases; junction bases outside the gene matches: 6. The CDR3 region has the DNA TGTGCCTGGACCGATGGGACTAGCGTCTACAATGAGCAGTTCTTC. Its translation: CAWTDGTSVYNEQFF. The full variable domain, rest sourced from reference TRBV30 and TRBJ2-1, is SQTIHQWPATLVQPVGSPLSLECTVEGTSNPNLYWYRQAAGRGLQLLFYSVGIGQISSEVPQNLSASRPQDRQFILSSKKLLLSDSGFYLCAWTDGTSVYNEQFFGPGTRLTVL.

This chain joins TRBV7-2 and TRBJ2-7; 7 nucleotides line up with TRBD2. Germline CDR1 and CDR2: SGHTA and FQGNSA. With 8 bases clipped from V and 1 base from J, the junction kept 5 bases outside the gene matches. CDR3 size: 13 residues. This chain's CDR3 is CASGIAGSYEQYF. In nucleotides, the CDR3 is TGTGCCAGCGGGATAGCGGGTTCCTACGAGCAGTACTTC.